The 31 T cell receptor beta chains reported below all come from one sample, sequenced in a study of CXCR3-negative and CXCR3-positive naive CD8 T cells (dated by TCRdb to between 2017 and 2020). The research as a whole found: TRB CDR3s from CXCR3-positive naive cells showed higher hydrophobicity (lower Kidera factor 4), lower energy, and higher strength and volume indices than CXCR3-negative naive cells.

Sequenced on a NextSeq 550. The Human TCR Profiling Kit (MiLaboratory) was used to prepare UMI-labeled 5' RACE TRB cDNA libraries. Reads reprocessed by TCRdb are summarized as one entry per CDR3 protein sequence, and DNA is absent. This sample's records show 150,000 to 160,000 distinct CDR3 sequences. The biggest ten clones account for approximately 0.51% of the sample. These receptors' antigens are unknown. Sequenced: naive CXCR3+ CD8+ T cells from blood. The cell subset or site tag for this specimen amounts to: CD45RO-CCR7+CD27+CD95- naive CD8+ T cells expressing CXCR3 (TNR3+). The receptors were gathered from a human donor in good health. Some clones in this sample may be carry-over from other donors' samples.

V usage is TRBV20-1 and J usage is TRBJ2-7; TCRdb selects TRBD1, and the lack of DNA leaves this call unchecked. From germline, CDR1 is DFQATT and CDR2 SNEGSKA (reference sequence). The CDR3 totals 14 residues. CDR3 residues: CSARGQGLTYEQYF.

This sequence joins TRBV15 and TRBJ2-3; TCRdb gives TRBD1 as the D gene, but with no DNA this cannot be confirmed. There are 14 residues in the CDR3. The germline V gene encodes CDR1 LNHNV and CDR2 YYDKDF (reference sequence). CDR3 sequence: CATSNYRITDTQYF.

V gene TRBV28 combines with J gene TRBJ2-3; TCRdb lists TRBD2, though no DNA is available to test this call. CDR3 length: 19 residues. Per the germline V gene, CDR1 is MDHEN and CDR2 is SYDVKM. Here the CDR3 reads CASSLPRIGTSGPTDTQYF.

This sequence joins TRBV4-3 and TRBJ2-3; TCRdb names TRBD2, which stays unverified in the absence of DNA. The germline V gene has CDR1 LGHNA and CDR2 YSLEER. The CDR3 spans 18 residues. This CDR3 is CASSQNSYKGPFTDTQYF.

The chain combines TRBV5-6 with TRBJ2-1; TCRdb gives TRBD2 as the D gene, but with no DNA this cannot be confirmed. Germline assignment: CDR1 SGHDT and CDR2 YYEEEE. The CDR3 contains 14 residues. CDR3 protein: CASRTSGSYNEQFF.

The chain links TRBV7-8 to TRBJ1-3; the TRBD1 assignment by TCRdb is unverifiable without DNA. Germline V gene sequence: CDR1 SGHVS, CDR2 FQNEAQ. The CDR3 is made up of 16 amino acids. CDR3 loop: CASSSPGHGTGNTIYF.

V gene TRBV9 combines with J gene TRBJ2-5; TCRdb proposes TRBD2, but this gene call is untestable without DNA. The CDR3 covers 16 residues. CDR1 and CDR2 from the germline V gene are SGDLS and YYNGEE. CDR3 sequence reads: CASGDSTHVYRETQYF.

The rearrangement uses TRBV20-1 and TRBJ2-7; the TCRdb call, TRBD2, lacks DNA for checking. This CDR3 has 17 residues. In germline, CDR1 is DFQATT, CDR2 SNEGSKA (reference sequence). CDR3 in amino acids: CSATRTSGVINTYEQYF.

This chain uses TRBV14 with TRBJ2-1; TCRdb's D call of TRBD1 is untestable without DNA. This CDR3 comprises 14 residues. Germline V gene sequence: CDR1 SGHDN, CDR2 FVKESK. CDR3 sequence: CASWDGWDYNEQFF.

This chain connects TRBV21-1 to TRBJ1-2. TRBV21-1 is given as a pseudogene. CDR3 size: 12 residues. CDR3 residues: CASSPANYGYTF.

The rearrangement joins TRBV12-3 or TRBV12-4 to TRBJ1-2; the TCRdb call, TRBD1, lacks DNA for checking. This CDR3 is built from 16 residues. The chain's CDR3 is CASSPDRAATLYGYTF.

The genes are TRBV15 and TRBJ2-4; TCRdb's D call, TRBD1, is unchecked because there is no DNA. The length of the CDR3 is 15 residues. CDR1 LNHNV and CDR2 YYDKDF come from the germline V gene (reference sequence). The CDR3 loop reads CATSGDPGQGDIQYF.

The chain carries TRBV29-1 and TRBJ2-7; TCRdb lists TRBD1, though no DNA is available to test this call. The germline V gene has CDR1 SQVTM and CDR2 ANQGSEA. There are 20 residues in the CDR3. CDR3 sequence reads: CSVEDQEGQETPAPSYEQYF.

The chain links TRBV29-1 to TRBJ1-1. There are 14 residues in the CDR3. Germline-derived CDR1 and CDR2 are SQVTM and ANQGSEA. CDR3: CSVEVVLRETEAFF.

V and J are TRBV29-1 and TRBJ2-7; the TCRdb call, TRBD1, lacks DNA for checking. The CDR3 length is 19 residues. Germline V CDR1 and CDR2: SQVTM, ANQGSEA. The chain's CDR3 is CSVAITSIISRDANYEQYF.

The V gene is TRBV12-3 or TRBV12-4, the J gene TRBJ2-7; TCRdb gives TRBD2 as the D gene, but with no DNA this cannot be confirmed. The CDR3 extends over 16 amino acids. The CDR3 region is CASSTLLAGGDYEQYF.

CDR3: CASGGSLDRSYNEQFF. The gene calls are TRBV28 and TRBJ2-1. From germline, CDR1 is MDHEN and CDR2 SYDVKM. The CDR3 extends over 16 amino acids. Drawing the rest from reference TRBV28 and TRBJ2-1, the complete variable domain is DVKVTQSSRYLVKRTGEKVFLECVQDMDHENMFWYRQDPGLGLRLIYFSYDVKMKEKGDIPEGYSVSREKKERFSLILESASTNQTSMYLCASGGSLDRSYNEQFFGPGTRLTVL.

This CDR3 reads CASNGGGELFF. The chain has TRBV9 and TRBJ2-2. The length of the CDR3 is 11 residues. Germline V gives CDR1 SGDLS, CDR2 YYNGEE. The full variable domain, completed using reference TRBV9 and TRBJ2-2, is DSGVTQTPKHLITATGQRVTLRCSPRSGDLSVYWYQQSLDQGLQFLIQYYNGEERAKGNILERFSAQQFPDLHSELNLSSLELGDSALYFCASNGGGELFFGEGSRLTVL.

This chain links TRBV28 with TRBJ1-1. This CDR3 comprises 12 residues. Germline loops: CDR1 MDHEN, CDR2 SYDVKM. CDR3 region: CASREDHTEAFF.

This chain links TRBV10-1 with TRBJ2-7; TCRdb designates TRBD1, a call that cannot be tested without DNA. CDR1 is WNHNN, CDR2 SYGVQD, per germline (reference sequence). This CDR3 is built from 11 residues. The CDR3 sequence is CASSGGYEQYF.

The V gene is TRBV7-8, the J gene TRBJ2-7; the D call of TRBD1 rests on TCRdb alone, since no DNA is present to check it. CDR1 is SGHVS and CDR2 is FQNEAQ in the germline V gene. The CDR3 extends over 18 amino acids. This CDR3 reads CASSLAIPPGDSSYEQYF.

This chain connects TRBV5-5 to TRBJ2-1. CDR3 length: 13 amino acids. Germline CDR1 SGHKS, CDR2 YYEKEE (reference sequence). CDR3 residues: CASSESLVNEQFF.

The V gene is TRBV7-9, the J gene TRBJ2-7; TCRdb's D call of TRBD1 is untestable without DNA. Germline V gene lookup returns CDR1 SEHNR and CDR2 FQNEAQ (reference sequence). The CDR3 loop spans 15 amino acids. The CDR3 here is CASSLGMGVSYEQYF.

V is TRBV29-1 and J is TRBJ2-5; TCRdb calls TRBD2, which cannot be checked without DNA. Germline CDR1 reads SQVTM; CDR2 reads ANQGSEA. This CDR3 spans 12 amino acids. This CDR3 is CSVDRDWETQYF.

J is TRBJ2-3 and V is TRBV5-6; TCRdb's D gene call, TRBD1, goes unchecked for lack of DNA. The CDR3 consists of 16 residues. Germline V gene sequence: CDR1 SGHDT, CDR2 YYEEEE. This CDR3 is CASSLPDRGVTDTQYF.

The V call is TRBV12-3 or TRBV12-4, the J call TRBJ2-5; TCRdb picks TRBD1, but there is no DNA to check that call. CDR3 length equals 14 residues. The CDR3: CASRGDSQDGTQYF.

The CDR3: CASSQDRLGGGTEQFF. The rearrangement joins TRBV4-3 to TRBJ2-1; TCRdb reports TRBD1, a call that lacks DNA to check it against. From germline, CDR1 is LGHNA and CDR2 YSLEER. The CDR3 spans 16 residues.

This chain connects TRBV7-8 to TRBJ1-6; the TCRdb call, TRBD1, lacks DNA for checking. The CDR3 sequence is 16 residues long. CDR1 and CDR2 from the germline V gene are SGHVS and FQNEAQ. CDR3 sequence reads: CASSLAGRGYNSPLHF. Variable domain in full (rest from reference TRBV7-8 and TRBJ1-6): GAGVSQSPRYKVAKRGQDVALRCDPISGHVSLFWYQQALGQGPEFLTYFQNEAQLDKSGLPSDRFFAERPEGSVSTLKIQRTQQEDSAVYLCASSLAGRGYNSPLHFGNGTRLTVT.

The rearrangement joins TRBV7-6 to TRBJ1-1; absent DNA, TCRdb's TRBD1 call cannot be checked. Looked up from germline, CDR1 is SGHVS and CDR2 is FNYEAQ. The CDR3 has 14 residues. CDR3 residues: CASSLQGIGTEAFF.

This chain uses TRBV5-1 with TRBJ2-3; no DNA is available, so the TRBD1 call from TCRdb remains unchecked. The CDR3 spans 15 residues. Germline assignment: CDR1 SGHRS and CDR2 YFSETQ. CDR3 protein: CASSDYRDHTDTQYF.

The rearrangement joins TRBV9 to TRBJ1-2; TCRdb's D call, TRBD1, is unchecked because there is no DNA. The CDR3 runs 17 residues. CDR1 is SGDLS and CDR2 is YYNGEE in the germline V gene. CDR3 protein: CASSVDAVQDHSYGYTF.